This T cell receptor (beta chain) is from a study of early stage breast cancer tumors. Background on the study: Most invasive tumors, about 75% of the 16, were ER+/PR+/HER2-. Study results and limitations: Commonly generated sequences made up most enriched TCRB sequences shared between patients. Compared with adjacent normal breast, tumors showed approximately 2.5-fold denser, more clonal T cells.

In the case of this clone: Its antigen is not known.

This CDR3 has 19 amino acids. Trimming pared 4 bases from V and 0 bases from J, leaving 21 bases between. The V gene's germline CDR1 is LGHNA and CDR2 YSLEER. The assay was immunoSEQ multiplex PCR, and TCRdb's table has in-frame clones only and misses some. The sample lists more than 13,000 clones; about 79% were seen once. Tissue for this sample was collected about 1.8-4.5 cm from the breast tumor. What was sequenced was normal breast tissue next to the tumor. The receptor was isolated from a person aged 50 to 59 with breast cancer. The chain uses TRBV4-3 and TRBJ2-2; D is uncertain. CDR3 DNA sequence: TGCGCCAGCAGCCGAACATTAGACAAACGTCCCCCGAACACCGGGGAGCTGTTTTTT. Protein sequence: CASSRTLDKRPPNTGELFF.